These T cell receptor beta chains were read from a single sample in a study of T cells in narcolepsy. Sequencing used immunoSEQ multiplex PCR; TCRdb keeps in-frame clones, though not all of them. Among about 27,000 clones listed, roughly 74% were seen once. Sequenced sample: CD45RA- memory CD4+ T cells from PBMCs. These receptors originate from a human donor with narcolepsy. The CDR3 runs from the conserved cysteine through the conserved F or W. D genes are given only for firm matches. Some rows have no size entry. The others give once, few or many, or a class for an expanded clone.

D gene: TRBD2
clone size: -
J gene: TRBJ2-7
V gene: TRBV6-4
CDR3 protein: CASSELAGAGEQYF
CDR3 DNA: TGTGCCAGCAGTGAACTAGCGGGGGCGGGTGAGCAGTACTTC

D gene: -
clone size: -
J gene: TRBJ2-6
V gene: TRBV7-2
CDR3 protein: CASSFLRGAAGANVLTF
CDR3 DNA: TGTGCCAGCAGCTTTTTACGGGGGGCGGCTGGGGCCAACGTCCTGACTTTC

D gene: TRBD1
clone size: -
J gene: TRBJ1-2
V gene: TRBV6-1
CDR3 protein: CASSEGQGNIYGYTF
CDR3 DNA: TGTGCCAGCAGTGAAGGACAGGGGAATATCTATGGCTACACCTTC

D gene: TRBD1
clone size: -
J gene: TRBJ2-7
V gene: TRBV18
CDR3 protein: CASSPNRGSYEQYF
CDR3 DNA: TGTGCCAGCTCCCCCAACAGGGGCTCCTACGAGCAGTACTTC

D gene: -
clone size: -
J gene: TRBJ2-7
V gene: TRBV10-1
CDR3 protein: CASSGGGGYEQYF
CDR3 DNA: TGCGCCAGCAGTGGAGGTGGGGGCTACGAGCAGTACTTC

D gene: -
clone size: once
J gene: TRBJ2-7
V gene: TRBV25-1
CDR3 protein: CASSEWGGKAAEQYF
CDR3 DNA: TGTGCCAGCAGTGAATGGGGTGGGAAGGCGGCCGAGCAGTACTTC

D gene: -
clone size: few
J gene: TRBJ1-2
V gene: TRBV27
CDR3 protein: CASSLSYLGQGYTF
CDR3 DNA: TGTGCCAGCAGTTTATCGTATCTGGGACAAGGCTACACCTTC

D gene: -
clone size: -
J gene: TRBJ1-4
V gene: TRBV5-1
CDR3 protein: CASSLGLSVQGEKLFF
CDR3 DNA: TGCGCCAGCAGCTTGGGGTTGTCAGTTCAAGGGGAAAAACTGTTTTTT

D gene: -
clone size: few
J gene: TRBJ2-6
V gene: TRBV11-2
CDR3 protein: CASSLVRSSGANVLTF
CDR3 DNA: TGTGCCAGCAGCTTAGTCAGGAGCTCTGGGGCCAACGTCCTGACTTTC

D gene: -
clone size: -
J gene: TRBJ2-2
V gene: TRBV5-1
CDR3 protein: CASSSRTDTGELFF
CDR3 DNA: TGCGCCAGCAGCAGCCGAACCGACACCGGGGAGCTGTTTTTT

D gene: -
clone size: -
J gene: TRBJ2-7
V gene: TRBV29-1
CDR3 protein: CSVDREIYEQYF
CDR3 DNA: TGCAGCGTTGACAGGGAAATCTACGAGCAGTACTTC